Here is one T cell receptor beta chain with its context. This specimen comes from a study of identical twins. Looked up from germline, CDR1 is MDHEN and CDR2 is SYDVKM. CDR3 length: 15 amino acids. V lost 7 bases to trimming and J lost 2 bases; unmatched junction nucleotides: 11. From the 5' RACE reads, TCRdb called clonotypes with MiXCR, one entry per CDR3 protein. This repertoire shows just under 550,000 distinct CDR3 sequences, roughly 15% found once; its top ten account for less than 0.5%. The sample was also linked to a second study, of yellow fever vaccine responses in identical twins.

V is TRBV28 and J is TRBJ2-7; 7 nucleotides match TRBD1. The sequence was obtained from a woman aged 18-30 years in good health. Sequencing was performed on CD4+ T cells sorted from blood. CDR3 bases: TGTGCCAGCACTTCCCCCCCCCAGGGGGCCTACGAGCAGTACTTC. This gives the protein CASTSPPQGAYEQYF.